This T cell receptor beta chain was captured by sequencing in a study of PD-1 blockade in classical Hodgkin lymphoma. Study-level findings and limits: Why repertoires differed is undefined; disease activity or prior therapy possibly contributed. Significant TCR diversity gains by C4D1 occurred in CD4+ but not CD8+ cells. According to reports, newly diagnosed patients had lower baseline TCR diversity than healthy donors, and relapsed/refractory patients had lower baseline TCR diversity still. The diversity seen at baseline in complete responders resembled that of newly diagnosed patients.

Patients all relapsed after autologous stem cell transplantation, and there was variation in brentuximab vedotin exposure. Germline CDR1 SGDLS, CDR2 YYNGEE. This CDR3 comprises 15 residues. V dropped 4 bases and J dropped 2; count of bases not matched to a gene: 5. This table comes from immunoSEQ multiplex PCR, and its TCRdb copy is limited to in-frame clones, with some not included. The sample lists approximately 52,000 clones; around 67% were seen once. To note about this clone: The antigen remains undetermined.

V gene TRBV9 combines with J gene TRBJ1-2, with 10 bases fitting TRBD1. Sequenced here: peripheral blood mononuclear cells (PBMCs), sampled before the second cycle of nivolumab. This TCR derives from a human donor with classical Hodgkin lymphoma. The CDR3 protein is CASSSGQGVNYGYTF. The DNA of the CDR3 is TGTGCCAGCAGCTCCGGACAGGGGGTCAACTATGGCTACACCTTC.